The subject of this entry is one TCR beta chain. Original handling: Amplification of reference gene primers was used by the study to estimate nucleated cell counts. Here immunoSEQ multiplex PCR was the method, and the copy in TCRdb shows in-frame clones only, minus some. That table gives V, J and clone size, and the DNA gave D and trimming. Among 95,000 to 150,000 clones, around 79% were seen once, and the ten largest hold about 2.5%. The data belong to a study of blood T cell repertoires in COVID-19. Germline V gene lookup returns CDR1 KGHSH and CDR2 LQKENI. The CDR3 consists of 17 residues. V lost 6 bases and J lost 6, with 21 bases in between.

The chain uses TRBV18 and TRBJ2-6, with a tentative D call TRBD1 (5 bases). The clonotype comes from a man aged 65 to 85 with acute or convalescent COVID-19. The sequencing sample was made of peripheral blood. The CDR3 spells CASSPYSTALEANVLTF. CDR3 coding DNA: TGTGCCAGCTCGCCTTACTCGACAGCGTTGGAGGCCAACGTCCTGACTTTC. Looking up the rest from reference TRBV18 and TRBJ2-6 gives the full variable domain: NAGVMQNPRHLVRRRGQEARLRCSPMKGHSHVYWYRQLPEEGLKFMVYLQKENIIDESGMPKERFSAEFPKEGPSILRIQQVVRGDSAAYFCASSPYSTALEANVLTFGAGSRLTVL.